This T cell receptor (beta chain) was identified in a study of shared clonotypes between healthy human individuals. Some clones are missing from TCRdb's copy, which holds only in-frame ones; the method was immunoSEQ multiplex PCR. Of roughly 300,000 clones detected, around 87% appear once; the ten largest clones hold roughly 17%. The CDR3 has 13 residues. V gave up 5 bases and J gave up 0 bases, with 7 bases separating them. Germline assignment: CDR1 SEHNR and CDR2 FQNEAQ (reference sequence). The sequence was obtained from a man younger than 35 in good health. The sample consisted of memory CD8+ T cells sorted from blood. Noted subset: CD45RO+ cells pooled with CCR7-negative TemRA cells. The V and J genes are TRBV7-9 and TRBJ2-5; D is unresolved. This CDR3 is CASSETNQETQYF. In nucleotides, the CDR3 is TGTGCCAGCAGCGAGACCAACCAAGAGACCCAGTACTTC.